This T cell receptor (beta chain) is drawn from a study of blood T cell repertoires in COVID-19. Study as a whole: Collection of acute and convalescent COVID-19 samples took place in the United States, Italy and Spain. Sources were T cells, B-cell-depleted T cells, or PBMCs; the material itself was cDNA or gDNA.

The CDR3 sequence is 14 residues long. With 6 bases removed from V and 3 bases from J, the gap between germline ends came to 11 bases. The V gene's germline CDR1 is MNHEY and CDR2 SVGAGI. In the original workflow: Amplification with reference gene primers provided the estimates of nucleated cell counts. Method: immunoSEQ multiplex PCR; TCRdb's copy keeps in-frame clones and lacks some. That table gives V, J and clone size, and the DNA gave D and trimming. The table has hundreds of thousands of clones, around 84% seen once; the top ten hold around 1.2%. V is TRBV6-5 and J is TRBJ1-4; D not resolved. The sample taken for sequencing was peripheral blood. The receptor comes from a man between 65 and 80 years old with acute or convalescent COVID-19. Here the CDR3 DNA reads TGTGCCAGCAGCAGGAGGGTCGCTAATGAAAAACTGTTTTTT. Its protein product is CASSRRVANEKLFF.